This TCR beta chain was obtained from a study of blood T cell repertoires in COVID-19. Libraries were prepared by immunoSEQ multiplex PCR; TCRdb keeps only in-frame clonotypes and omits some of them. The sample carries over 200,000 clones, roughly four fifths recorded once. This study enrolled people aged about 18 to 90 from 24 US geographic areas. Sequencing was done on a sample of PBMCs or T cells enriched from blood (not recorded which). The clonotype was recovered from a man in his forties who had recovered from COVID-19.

The CDR3, as DNA: TGTGCCAGCAGCGGAAAACCGGGATCCGGTGATTCACCCCTCCACTTT. Protein product: CASSGKPGSGDSPLHF. The chain links TRBV9 to TRBJ1-6; no firm D call. Germline V CDR1 and CDR2: SGDLS, YYNGEE. V was clipped by 3 bases and J by 8 bases, with 18 bases between them. This CDR3 has 16 amino acids.